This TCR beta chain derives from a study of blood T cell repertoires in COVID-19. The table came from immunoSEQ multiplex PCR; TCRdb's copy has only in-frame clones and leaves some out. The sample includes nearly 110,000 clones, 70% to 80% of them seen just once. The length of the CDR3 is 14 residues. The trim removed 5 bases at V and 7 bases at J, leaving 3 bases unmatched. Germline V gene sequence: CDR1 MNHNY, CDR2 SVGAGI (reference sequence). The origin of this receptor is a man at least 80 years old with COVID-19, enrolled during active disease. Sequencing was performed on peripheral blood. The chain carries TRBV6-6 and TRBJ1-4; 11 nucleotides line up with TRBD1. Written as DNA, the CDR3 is TGTGCCAGCAGTACGGGGACAGGGGGTGAAAAACTGTTTTTT. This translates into CASSTGTGGEKLFF.